The clone carrying this TCR beta chain was observed many times. This sample was included in a study of T cells of healthy individuals. TCRdb re-analysed the 5' RACE reads in MiXCR, keeping a single row per CDR3 protein. The table includes around 100,000 distinct CDR3 sequences, 17% detected once. CDR3 length: 15 residues. Germline assignment: CDR1 LGHDT and CDR2 YNNKEL (reference sequence). The V gene end was trimmed by 1 base and the J gene end by 5 bases; junction bases not matched to a gene: 5. The TCR sequence derives from a human donor in good health. The chain couples TRBV3-1 to TRBJ2-1; 7 bases align to TRBD1. Here the CDR3 DNA reads TGTGCCAGCAGCCAAGTCGGCGACAGGGACAATGAGCAGTTCTTC. Its protein is CASSQVGDRDNEQFF.